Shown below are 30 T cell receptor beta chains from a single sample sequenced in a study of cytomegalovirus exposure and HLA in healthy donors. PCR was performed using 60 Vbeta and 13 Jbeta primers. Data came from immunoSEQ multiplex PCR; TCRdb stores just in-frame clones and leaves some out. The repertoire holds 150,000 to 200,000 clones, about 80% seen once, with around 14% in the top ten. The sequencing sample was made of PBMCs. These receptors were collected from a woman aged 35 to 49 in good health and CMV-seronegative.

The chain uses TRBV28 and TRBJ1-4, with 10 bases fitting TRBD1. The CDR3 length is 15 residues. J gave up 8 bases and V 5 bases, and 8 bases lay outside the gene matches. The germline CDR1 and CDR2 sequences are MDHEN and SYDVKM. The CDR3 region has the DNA TGTGCCAGCAGTACCCCGACAGGGGGCGTCGAAAAACTGTTTTTT. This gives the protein CASSTPTGGVEKLFF.

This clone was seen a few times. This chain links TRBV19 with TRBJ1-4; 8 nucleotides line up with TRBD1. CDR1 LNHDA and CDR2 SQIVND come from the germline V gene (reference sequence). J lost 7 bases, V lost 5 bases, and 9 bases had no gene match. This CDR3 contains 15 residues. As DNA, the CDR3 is TGTGCCAGTAGTGGCCGGACAGGGCGCGCTGAAAAACTGTTTTTT. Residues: CASSGRTGRAEKLFF.

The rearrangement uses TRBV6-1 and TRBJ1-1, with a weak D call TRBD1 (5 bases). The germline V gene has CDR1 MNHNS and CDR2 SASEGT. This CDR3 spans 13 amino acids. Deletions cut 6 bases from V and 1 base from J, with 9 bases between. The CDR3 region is CASRFQGNTEAFF. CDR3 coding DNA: TGTGCCAGCAGGTTCCAGGGGAACACTGAAGCTTTCTTT.

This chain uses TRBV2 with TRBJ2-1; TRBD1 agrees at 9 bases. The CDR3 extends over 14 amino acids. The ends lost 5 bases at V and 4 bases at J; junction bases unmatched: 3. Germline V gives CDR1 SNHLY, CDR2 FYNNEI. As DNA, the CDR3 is TGTGCCAGCAGTAGGGACAGGGAGTACAATGAGCAGTTCTTC. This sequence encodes CASSRDREYNEQFF.

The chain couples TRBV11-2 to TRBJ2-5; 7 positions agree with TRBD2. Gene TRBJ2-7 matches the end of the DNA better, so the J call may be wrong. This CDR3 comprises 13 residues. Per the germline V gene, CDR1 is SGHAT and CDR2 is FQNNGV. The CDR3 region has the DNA TGTGCCAGCAGCCCGGGGACTACCTACGAGCAGTACTTC. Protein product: CASSPGTTYEQYF.

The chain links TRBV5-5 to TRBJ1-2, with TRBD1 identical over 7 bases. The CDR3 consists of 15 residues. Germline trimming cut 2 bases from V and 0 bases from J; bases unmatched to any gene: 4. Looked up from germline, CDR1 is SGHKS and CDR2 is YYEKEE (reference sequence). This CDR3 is CASSLRGTANYGYTF. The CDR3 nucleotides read TGTGCCAGCAGCTTACGGGGGACAGCTAACTATGGCTACACCTTC.

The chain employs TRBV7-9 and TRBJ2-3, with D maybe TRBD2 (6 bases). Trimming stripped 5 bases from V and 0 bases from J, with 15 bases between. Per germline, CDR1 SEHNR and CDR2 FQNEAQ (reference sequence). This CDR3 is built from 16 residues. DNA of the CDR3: TGTGCCAGCAGCAAACGGGGGTACGGAAGCACAGATACGCAGTATTTT. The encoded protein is CASSKRGYGSTDTQYF.

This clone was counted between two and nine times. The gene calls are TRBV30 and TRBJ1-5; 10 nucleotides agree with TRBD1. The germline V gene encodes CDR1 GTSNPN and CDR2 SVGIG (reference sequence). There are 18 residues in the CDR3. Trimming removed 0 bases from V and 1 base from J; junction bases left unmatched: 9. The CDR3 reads CAWSVGGQGIWSNQPQHF. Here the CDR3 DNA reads TGTGCCTGGAGTGTAGGGGGACAGGGGATTTGGAGCAATCAGCCCCAGCATTTT. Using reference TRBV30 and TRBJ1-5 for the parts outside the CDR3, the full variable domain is SQTIHQWPATLVQPVGSPLSLECTVEGTSNPNLYWYRQAAGRGLQLLFYSVGIGQISSEVPQNLSASRPQDRQFILSSKKLLLSDSGFYLCAWSVGGQGIWSNQPQHFGDGTRLSIL.

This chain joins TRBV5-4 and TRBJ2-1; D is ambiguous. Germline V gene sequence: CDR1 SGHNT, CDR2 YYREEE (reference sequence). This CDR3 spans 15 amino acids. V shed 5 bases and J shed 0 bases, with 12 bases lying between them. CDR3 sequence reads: CASSPLRHSYNEQFF. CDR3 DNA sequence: TGTGCCAGCAGTCCTTTGAGACACTCCTACAATGAGCAGTTCTTC.

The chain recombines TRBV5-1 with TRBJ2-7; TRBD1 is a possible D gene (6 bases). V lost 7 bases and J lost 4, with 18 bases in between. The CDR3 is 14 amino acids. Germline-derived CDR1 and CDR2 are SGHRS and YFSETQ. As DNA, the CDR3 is TGCGCCAGCCGACCCTCAGGGGTAGTATACGAGCAGTACTTC. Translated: CASRPSGVVYEQYF.

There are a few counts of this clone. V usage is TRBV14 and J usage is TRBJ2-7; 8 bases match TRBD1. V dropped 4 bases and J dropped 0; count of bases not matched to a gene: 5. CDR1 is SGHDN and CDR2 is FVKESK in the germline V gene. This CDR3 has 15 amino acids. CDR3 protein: CASSPWTGPSYEQYF. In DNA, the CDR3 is TGTGCCAGCAGCCCCTGGACAGGGCCCTCCTACGAGCAGTACTTC.

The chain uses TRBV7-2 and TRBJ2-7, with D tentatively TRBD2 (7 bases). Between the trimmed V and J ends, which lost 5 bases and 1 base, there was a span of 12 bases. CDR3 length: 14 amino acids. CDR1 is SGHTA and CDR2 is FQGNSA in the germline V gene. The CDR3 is CASSPGGGSYEQYF. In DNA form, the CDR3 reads TGTGCCAGCAGCCCGGGGGGCGGATCCTACGAGCAGTACTTC.

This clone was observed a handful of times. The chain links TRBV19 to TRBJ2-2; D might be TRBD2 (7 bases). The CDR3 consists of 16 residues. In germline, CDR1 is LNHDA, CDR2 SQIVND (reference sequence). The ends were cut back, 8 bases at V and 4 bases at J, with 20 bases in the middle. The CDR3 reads CASVGGAELGTGELFF. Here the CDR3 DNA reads TGTGCCAGTGTTGGGGGGGCGGAGCTGGGCACCGGGGAGCTGTTTTTT.

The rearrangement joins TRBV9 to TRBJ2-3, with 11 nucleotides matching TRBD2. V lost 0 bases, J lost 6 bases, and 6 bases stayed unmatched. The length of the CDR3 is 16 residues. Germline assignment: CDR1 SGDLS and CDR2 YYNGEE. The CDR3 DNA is TGTGCCAGCAGCGTAGGGCTAGCGGGGGGATCTGATACGCAGTATTTT. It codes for CASSVGLAGGSDTQYF.

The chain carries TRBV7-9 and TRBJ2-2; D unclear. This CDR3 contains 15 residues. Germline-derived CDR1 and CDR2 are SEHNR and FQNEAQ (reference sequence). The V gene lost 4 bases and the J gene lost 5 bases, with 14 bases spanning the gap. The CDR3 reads CASSSHLTDTGELFF. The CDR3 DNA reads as TGTGCCAGCAGCTCTCACCTTACTGATACCGGGGAGCTGTTTTTT.

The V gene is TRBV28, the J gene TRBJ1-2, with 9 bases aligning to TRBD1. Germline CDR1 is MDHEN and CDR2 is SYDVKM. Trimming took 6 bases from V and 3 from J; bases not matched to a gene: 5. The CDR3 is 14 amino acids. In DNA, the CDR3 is TGTGCCAGCAGGGGGACAGGGAGGGACTATGGCTACACCTTC. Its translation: CASRGTGRDYGYTF.

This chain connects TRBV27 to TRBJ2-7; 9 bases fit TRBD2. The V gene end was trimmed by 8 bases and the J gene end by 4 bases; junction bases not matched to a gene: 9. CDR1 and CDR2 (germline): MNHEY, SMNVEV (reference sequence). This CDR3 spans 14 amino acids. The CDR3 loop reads CASAPSGVLYEQYF. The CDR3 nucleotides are TGTGCCAGCGCCCCTAGCGGGGTGCTTTACGAGCAGTACTTC.

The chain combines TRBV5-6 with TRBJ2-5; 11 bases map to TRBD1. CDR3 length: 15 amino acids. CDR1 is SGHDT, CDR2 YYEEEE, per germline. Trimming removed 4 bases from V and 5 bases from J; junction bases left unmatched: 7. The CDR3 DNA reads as TGTGCCAGCAGCCCCGGACAGGGGGCTTTGGAGACCCAGTACTTC. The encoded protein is CASSPGQGALETQYF.

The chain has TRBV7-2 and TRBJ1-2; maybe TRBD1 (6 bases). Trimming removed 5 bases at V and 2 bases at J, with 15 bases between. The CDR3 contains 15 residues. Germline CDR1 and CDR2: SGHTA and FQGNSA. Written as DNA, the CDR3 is TGTGCCAGCAGCCCCGGGGCCCAGGGGAACTATGGCTACACCTTC. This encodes CASSPGAQGNYGYTF.

DNA of the CDR3: TGCGCCAGCAGTGTCGCCGGGACAGGGACCTACGAGCAGTACTTC. Encoded protein: CASSVAGTGTYEQYF. The rearrangement joins TRBV10-1 to TRBJ2-5, with 9 bases that match TRBD1. Matching the DNA end better, TRBJ2-7 makes the J call doubtful. The CDR3 has 15 amino acids. In germline, CDR1 is WNHNN, CDR2 SYGVQD (reference sequence).

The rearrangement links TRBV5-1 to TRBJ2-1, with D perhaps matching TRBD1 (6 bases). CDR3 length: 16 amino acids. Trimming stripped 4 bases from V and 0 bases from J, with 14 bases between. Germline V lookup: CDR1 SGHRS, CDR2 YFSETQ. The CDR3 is CASSLDGQLSYNEQFF. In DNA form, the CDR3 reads TGCGCCAGCAGCCTGGACGGACAGCTCTCCTACAATGAGCAGTTCTTC.

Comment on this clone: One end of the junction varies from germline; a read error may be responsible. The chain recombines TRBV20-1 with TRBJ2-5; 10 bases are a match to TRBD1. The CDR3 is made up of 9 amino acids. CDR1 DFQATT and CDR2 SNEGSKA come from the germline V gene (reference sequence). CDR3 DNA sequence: TGCAGCACAGGGACAGGGGCTAACTTC. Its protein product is CSTGTGANF.

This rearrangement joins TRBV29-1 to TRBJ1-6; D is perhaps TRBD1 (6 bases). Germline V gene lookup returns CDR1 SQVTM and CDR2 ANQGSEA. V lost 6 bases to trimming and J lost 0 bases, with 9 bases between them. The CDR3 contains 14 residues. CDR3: CSVRDNSYNSPLHF. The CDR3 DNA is TGCAGCGTCCGGGACAACTCCTATAATTCACCCCTCCACTTT.

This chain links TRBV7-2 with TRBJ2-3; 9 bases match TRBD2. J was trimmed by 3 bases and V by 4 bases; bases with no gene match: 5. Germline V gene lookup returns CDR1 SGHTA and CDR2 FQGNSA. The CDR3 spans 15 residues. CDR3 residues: CASSWSGGKTDTQYF. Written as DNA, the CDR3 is TGTGCCAGCAGCTGGAGCGGGGGGAAAACAGATACGCAGTATTTT.

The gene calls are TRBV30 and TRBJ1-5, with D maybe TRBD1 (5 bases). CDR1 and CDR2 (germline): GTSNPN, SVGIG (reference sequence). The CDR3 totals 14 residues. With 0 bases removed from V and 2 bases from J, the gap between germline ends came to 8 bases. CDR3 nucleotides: TGTGCCTGGAGTGTTTCGGGGGGCAATCAGCCCCAGCATTTT. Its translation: CAWSVSGGNQPQHF.

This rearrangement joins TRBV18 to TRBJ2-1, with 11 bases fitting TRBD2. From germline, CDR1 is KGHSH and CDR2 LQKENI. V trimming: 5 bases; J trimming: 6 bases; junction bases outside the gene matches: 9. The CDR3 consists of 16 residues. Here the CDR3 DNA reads TGTGCCAGCTCATCGTTACTAGCGGGAGTTGTCAATGAGCAGTTCTTC. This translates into CASSSLLAGVVNEQFF.

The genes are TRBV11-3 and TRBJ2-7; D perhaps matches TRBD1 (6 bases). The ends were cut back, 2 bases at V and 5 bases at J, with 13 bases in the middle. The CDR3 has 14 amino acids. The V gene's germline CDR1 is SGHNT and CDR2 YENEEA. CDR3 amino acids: CASSLLTGLDEQYF. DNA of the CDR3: TGTGCCAGCAGCTTATTGACAGGACTCGACGAGCAGTACTTC.

The CDR3, as DNA: TGTGCCAGCCGACCGACGTGGGGGGCTGGAAACACCATATATTTT. Protein product: CASRPTWGAGNTIYF. The rearrangement joins TRBV28 to TRBJ1-3; tentative D call: TRBD1 (5 bases). Trimming removed 8 bases from V and 2 bases from J, with 16 bases in between. CDR3 length: 15 amino acids. Looked up from germline, CDR1 is MDHEN and CDR2 is SYDVKM.

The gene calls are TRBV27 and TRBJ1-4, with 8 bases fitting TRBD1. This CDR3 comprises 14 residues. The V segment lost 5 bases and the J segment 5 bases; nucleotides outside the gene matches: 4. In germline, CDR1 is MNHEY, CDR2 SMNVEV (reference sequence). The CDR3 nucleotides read TGTGCCAGCAGTGATACAGGGGGGAATGAAAAACTGTTTTTT. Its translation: CASSDTGGNEKLFF.

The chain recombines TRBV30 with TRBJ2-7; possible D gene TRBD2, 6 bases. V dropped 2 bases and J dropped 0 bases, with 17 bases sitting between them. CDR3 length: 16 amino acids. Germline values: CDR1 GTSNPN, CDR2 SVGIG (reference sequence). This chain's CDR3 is CAWSPLGGHFSYEQYF. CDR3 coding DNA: TGTGCCTGGAGTCCTCTGGGAGGACACTTCTCCTACGAGCAGTACTTC.